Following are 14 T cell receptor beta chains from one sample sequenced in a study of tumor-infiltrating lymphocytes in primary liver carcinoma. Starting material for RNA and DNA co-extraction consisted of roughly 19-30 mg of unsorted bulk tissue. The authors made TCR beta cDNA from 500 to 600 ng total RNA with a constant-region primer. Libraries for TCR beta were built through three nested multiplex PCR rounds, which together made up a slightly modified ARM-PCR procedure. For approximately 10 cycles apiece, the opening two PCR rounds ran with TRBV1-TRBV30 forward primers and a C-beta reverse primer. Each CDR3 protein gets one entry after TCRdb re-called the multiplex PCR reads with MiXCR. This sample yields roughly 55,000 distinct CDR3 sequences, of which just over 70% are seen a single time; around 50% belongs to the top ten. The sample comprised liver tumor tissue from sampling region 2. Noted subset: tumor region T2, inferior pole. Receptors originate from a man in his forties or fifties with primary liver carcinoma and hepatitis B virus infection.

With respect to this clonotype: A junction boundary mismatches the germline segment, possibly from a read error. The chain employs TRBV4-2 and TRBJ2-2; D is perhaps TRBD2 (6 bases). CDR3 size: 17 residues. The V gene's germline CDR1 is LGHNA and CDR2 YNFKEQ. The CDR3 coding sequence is TGTGCCAACAGCCAAGATCCTGGGACTGTGAACACCGGGGAGCTGTTTTTT. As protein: CANSQDPGTVNTGELFF.

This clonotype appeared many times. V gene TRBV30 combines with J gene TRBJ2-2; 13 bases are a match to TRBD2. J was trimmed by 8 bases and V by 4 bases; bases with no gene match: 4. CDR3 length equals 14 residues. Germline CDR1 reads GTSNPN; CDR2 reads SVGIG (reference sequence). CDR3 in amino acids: CAWTRLAGGGELFF. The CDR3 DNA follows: TGTGCCTGGACCCGACTAGCGGGAGGTGGGGAGCTGTTTTTT.

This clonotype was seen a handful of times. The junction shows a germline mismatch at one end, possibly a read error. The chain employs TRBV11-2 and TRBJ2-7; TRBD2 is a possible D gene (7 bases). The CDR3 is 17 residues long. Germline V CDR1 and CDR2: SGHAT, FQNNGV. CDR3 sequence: CVSRQGLGGGWSYEQYF. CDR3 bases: TGTGTCAGCAGACAAGGACTAGGGGGAGGGTGGTCCTACGAGCAGTACTTC. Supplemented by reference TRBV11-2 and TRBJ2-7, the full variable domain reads EAGVAQSPRYKIIEKRQSVAFWCNPISGHATLYWYQQILGQGPKLLIQFQNNGVVDDSQLPKDRFSAERLKGVDSTLKIQPAKLEDSAVYLCVSRQGLGGGWSYEQYFGPGTRLTVT.

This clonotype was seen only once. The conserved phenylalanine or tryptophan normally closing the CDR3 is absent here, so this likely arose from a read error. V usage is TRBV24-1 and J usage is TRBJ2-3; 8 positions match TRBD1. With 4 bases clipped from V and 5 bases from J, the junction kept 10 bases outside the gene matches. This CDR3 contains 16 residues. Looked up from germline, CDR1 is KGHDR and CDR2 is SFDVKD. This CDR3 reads CATSEVGQGLGDTQYL. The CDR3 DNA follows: TGTGCCACCAGTGAGGTCGGACAGGGATTGGGAGATACGCAGTATTTG.

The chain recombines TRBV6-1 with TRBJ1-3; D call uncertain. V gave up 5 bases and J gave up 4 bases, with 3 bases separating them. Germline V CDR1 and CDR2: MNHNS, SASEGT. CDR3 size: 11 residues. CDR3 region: CASSQGNTIYF. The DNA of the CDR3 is TGTGCCAGCAGTCAAGGAAACACCATATATTTT.

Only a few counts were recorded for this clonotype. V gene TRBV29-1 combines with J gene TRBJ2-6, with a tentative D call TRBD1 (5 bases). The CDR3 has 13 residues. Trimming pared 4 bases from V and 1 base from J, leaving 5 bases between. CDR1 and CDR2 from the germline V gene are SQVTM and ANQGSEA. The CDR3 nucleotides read TGCAGCGTTGCAGGGTCTGGGGCCAACGTCCTGACTTTC. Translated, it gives CSVAGSGANVLTF.

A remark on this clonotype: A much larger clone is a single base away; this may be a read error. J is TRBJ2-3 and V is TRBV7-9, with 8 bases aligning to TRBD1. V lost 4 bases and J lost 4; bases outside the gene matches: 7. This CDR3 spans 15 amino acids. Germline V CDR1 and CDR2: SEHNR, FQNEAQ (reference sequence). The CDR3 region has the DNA TGTGCCAGCAGCTCGGACAGGGACGTGGCAGATACGCAGTATTTT. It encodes CASSSDRDVADTQYF. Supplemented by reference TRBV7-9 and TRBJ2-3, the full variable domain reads DTGVSQNPRHKITKRGQNVTFRCDPISEHNRLYWYRQTLGQGPEFLTYFQNEAQLEKSRLLSDRFSAERPKGSFSTLEIQRTEQGDSAMYLCASSSDRDVADTQYFGPGTRLTVL.

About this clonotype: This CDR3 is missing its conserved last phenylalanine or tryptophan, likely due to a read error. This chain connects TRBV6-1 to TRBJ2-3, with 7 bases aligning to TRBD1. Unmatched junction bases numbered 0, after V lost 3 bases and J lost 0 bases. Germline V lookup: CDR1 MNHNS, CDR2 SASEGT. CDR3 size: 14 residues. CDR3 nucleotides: TGTGCCAGCAGTGAGGGACAGAGCACAGATACGCAGTATCTT. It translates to CASSEGQSTDTQYL.

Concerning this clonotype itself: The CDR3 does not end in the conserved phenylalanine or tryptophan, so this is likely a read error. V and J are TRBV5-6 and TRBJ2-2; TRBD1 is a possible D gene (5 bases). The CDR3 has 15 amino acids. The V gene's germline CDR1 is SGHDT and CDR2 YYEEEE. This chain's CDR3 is CASSPGFANIGELFY. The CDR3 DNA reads TGTGCCAGCAGCCCAGGGTTCGCGAACATCGGGGAGCTGTTTTAT.

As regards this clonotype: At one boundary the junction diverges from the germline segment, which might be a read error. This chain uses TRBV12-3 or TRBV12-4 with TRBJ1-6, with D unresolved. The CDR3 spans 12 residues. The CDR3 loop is CARGLKNSPLHF. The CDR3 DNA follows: TGCGCCAGAGGTTTAAAGAATTCACCCCTCCACTTT.

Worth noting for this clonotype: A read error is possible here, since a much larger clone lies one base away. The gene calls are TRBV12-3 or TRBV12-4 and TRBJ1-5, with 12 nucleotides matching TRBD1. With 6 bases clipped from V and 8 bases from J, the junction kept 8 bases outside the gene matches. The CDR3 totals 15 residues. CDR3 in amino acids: CASRFGTGGHEPQHF. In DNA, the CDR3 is TGTGCCAGCAGATTCGGGACAGGGGGCCATGAGCCCCAGCATTTT.

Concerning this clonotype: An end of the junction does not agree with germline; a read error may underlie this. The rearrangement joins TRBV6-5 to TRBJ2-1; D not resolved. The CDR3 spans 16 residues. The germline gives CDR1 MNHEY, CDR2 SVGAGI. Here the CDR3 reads CTSSYSGTGTYNEQFF. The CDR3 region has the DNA TGCACCAGCAGTTACTCGGGCACCGGTACCTACAATGAGCAGTTCTTC.

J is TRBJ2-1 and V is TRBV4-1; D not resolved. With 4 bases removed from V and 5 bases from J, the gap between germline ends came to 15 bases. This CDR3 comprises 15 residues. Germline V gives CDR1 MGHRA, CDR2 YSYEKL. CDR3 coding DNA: TGCGCCAGCAGCCCGCTCTGTAACATCGACAATGAGCAGTTCTTC. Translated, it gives CASSPLCNIDNEQFF.

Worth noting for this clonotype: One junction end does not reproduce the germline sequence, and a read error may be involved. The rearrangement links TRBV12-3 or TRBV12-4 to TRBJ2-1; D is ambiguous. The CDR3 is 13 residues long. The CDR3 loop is CPSNLVATHEQFF. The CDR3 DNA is TGTCCCAGCAATTTGGTTGCAACCCATGAGCAGTTCTTC.